This T cell receptor beta chain was identified during a study of identical twins (dated by TCRdb to the mid-2010s). Concerning the study at large: To test whether fetal clonotypes persist, the study used deep sequencing on TCR alpha and beta repertoires from monozygotic twins, unrelated adults of various ages, and cord blood. To rule out contamination, the twin experiments were replicated at different times with different library preparation protocols.

Concerning this clonotype itself: The antigen it recognizes is unknown. Per-base quality was not reported, and no clone a single base away is much larger than it.

Study-wide findings and limitations: Because the same donors could not be followed over many years, the conclusions depended on cross-sectional statistical analysis. Zero-insertion analyses could be partly confounded by invariant T cells such as MAIT and iNKT, though diverse VJ usage argued against such confounding for most clonotypes. Compared with coincidental sharing between unrelated individuals, out-of-frame TCR alpha sequences shared between twins showed an excess of sequences with low generation probability. Recombination models systematically underestimated out-of-frame TCR alpha sharing in monozygotic twins but agreed with sharing between unrelated individuals. Excess twin sharing in beta out-of-frame sequences was weaker because fewer shared sequences lowered the signal-to-noise ratio. Fewer insertions were carried by abundant cord blood beta clonotypes, a similar but weaker trend appeared in young adult naive repertoires, and no such trend appeared in memory repertoires.

The method was 5' RACE. These reads were obtained on an Illumina HiSeq 2000. Template switching added a universal primer binding site, and the final cDNA carried a unique molecular identifier that allowed TCR cDNA molecules to be counted accurately. Specific primers in the conserved constant-segment region were used to synthesize first-strand cDNA for TCR alpha and beta chains. Each cDNA library was double barcoded, with a SMART-Mk sample barcode plus Illumina barcodes, to control for contamination. TruSeq adapter sequences, together with Illumina sample barcodes, were added in two successive PCR steps. TCR alpha and beta cDNA libraries were sequenced on the Illumina HiSeq platform with custom primers. Processing in the source paper ran as follows. MiGEC processed the raw reads to extract unique molecular identifiers, while MiXCR was used to determine the CDR3 positions. Recombination models were inferred per individual with the repgenHMM and IGoR tools using an EM algorithm. Shared clonotypes were analyzed with the tcR package in R, and sharing was normalized by the product of cloneset sizes. To study raw recombination without the effects of thymic and clonal selection, out-of-frame nonproductive sequences were analyzed. TCRdb reran the public reads through fastp at Q25 and MiXCR, keeping productive beta chains. Every entry covers one CDR3 protein and lists the most common genes and DNA from its rows. TCRdb assigned the V and J calls; the authors' analysis was not used. In this sample the table shows about 530,000 distinct CDR3 sequences, about 20% of which occur a single time. The top ten clones comprise approximately 0.52% of the sample.

All donors were healthy Caucasians. The twin cohort comprised three pairs of female monozygotic twins, all aged roughly 18 to 29 years. CD4+ and CD8+ T cell populations were isolated with positive isolation kits from Invitrogen. CDR1 and CDR2 (MNHEY, SVGAGI) derive from the germline V gene. V is pared back by 0 bases and J by 1 base, with 9 bases lying between the germline termini. The CDR3, from cysteine to phenylalanine, totals 16 residues. Of all the DNA, just the CDR3 is kept, 48 bases in frame from base 1. This sample was shared with a second study, whose subject was yellow fever vaccine responses in identical twins. As the second publication notes: The authors reported that the T cell response to vaccination in identical twins appeared partly convergent and partly personalized. Focusing on identical twins, the study followed the T cell clones that responded to the vaccine, and did so with precision.

The V and J segments used are TRBV6-5 and TRBJ2-2; TRBD1 is a possible D gene, resting on 5 matching bases. Sequencing was carried out using CD4+ T cells sorted from blood. The sequence was obtained from a woman aged 18-29 years in good health. The nucleotides are TGTGCCAGCAGTTACTCGTACAGGAAGAACACCGGGGAGCTGTTTTTT. This yields the protein CASSYSYRKNTGELFF.